The clone carrying this T cell receptor beta chain has a count of ten or more. Its antigen is currently unknown. Germline V lookup: CDR1 ENHRY, CDR2 SYGVKD. The CDR3 covers 14 residues. With V trimmed by 6 bases and J by 0 bases, 3 bases remained unmatched. This sample stems from a study of T cell repertoires in cytomegalovirus infection. Overall study: Evidence of both CMV infection and a matching HLA type came from public TCR beta signatures. Whole-study results and caveats: Public TCR beta family frequency separated CMV-and-HLA carriers, including in an independent cohort. Across the ex vivo response, the dominant clonotypes were HLA-C-restricted CMV-specific TCR beta clonotypes.

TCRdb recomputed calls from the reads with MiXCR, one row per CDR3 protein. The table has roughly 230,000 distinct CDR3 sequences, around 6.4% seen once. The V call is TRBV10-3, the J call TRBJ2-3, with 7 bases lining up with TRBD1. The sequenced sample was PBMCs. This receptor was obtained from a human donor in good health (CMV status not recorded). Some clones in this sample may be carry-over from other donors' samples. The CDR3 sequence is CAIRGTESTDTQYF. The CDR3 DNA follows: TGTGCCATCAGGGGGACAGAGAGCACAGATACGCAGTATTTT.